Shown below are 19 T cell receptor beta chains from a single sample sequenced in a study of blood T cells in healthy people across ages. The use of a sample-barcoded 5' primer and a J-beta primer mix characterized a second PCR of roughly 6 to 11 cycles. TCRdb re-derived calls from the 5' RACE reads in MiXCR, one entry per CDR3 protein. The sample holds around 1,000,000 distinct CDR3 sequences; 20% to 25% are singletons and the top ten take around 0.75%. This same sample was also part of a study on T cells of mothers and their children.

Sequenced material: blood. These receptors were obtained from a girl aged 2-10 years in good health.

This chain uses TRBV27 with TRBJ2-5, with TRBD2 matching 13 bases. With the DNA end fitting TRBJ2-1 better, the J assignment may be wrong. The CDR3 is made up of 16 amino acids. CDR1 is MNHEY, CDR2 SMNVEV, per germline (reference sequence). The CDR3, as DNA: TGTGCCAGCAGTCCCCTACTAGCGGGAGGGCACAATGAGCAGTTCTTC. Protein: CASSPLLAGGHNEQFF.

This chain uses TRBV7-9 with TRBJ2-5, with TRBD2 matching 8 bases. The J call may not be correct, given that the DNA end is closer to TRBJ2-1. Germline loops: CDR1 SEHNR, CDR2 FQNEAQ (reference sequence). The CDR3 has 14 amino acids. CDR3 bases: TGTGCCAGCAGCTGGGGACTAGATGGAGATGAGCAGTTCTTC. Translating gives CASSWGLDGDEQFF.

This clonotype was seen a few times. Here the CDR3 DNA reads TGTGCCAGCAGCCCCCTGGCTAGCGGGGCGTACAATGAGCAGTTCTTC. This encodes CASSPLASGAYNEQFF. The rearrangement links TRBV5-5 to TRBJ2-1; 9 bases line up with TRBD2. Germline V gene lookup returns CDR1 SGHKS and CDR2 YYEKEE (reference sequence). This CDR3 is built from 16 residues. Germline trimming cut 4 bases from V and 4 bases from J; bases unmatched to any gene: 9.

This clonotype has only a few counts. The CDR3 region has the DNA TGCGCCAGCAGCTGGGACGACCCGGCTACTGAAGCTTTCTTT. This translates into CASSWDDPATEAFF. V usage is TRBV5-1 and J usage is TRBJ1-1; D might be TRBD1 (5 bases). Deletions cut 3 bases from V and 5 bases from J, with 14 bases between. This CDR3 spans 14 amino acids. Germline CDR1 is SGHRS and CDR2 is YFSETQ.

The gene calls are TRBV6-2 or TRBV6-3 and TRBJ2-1, with D perhaps given as TRBD1 or TRBD2 (6 bases each). This CDR3 is built from 16 residues. Germline CDR1 MNHEY, CDR2 SVGEGT. Trimming left V 2 bases short and J 8 bases short, with 19 bases between. CDR3 nucleotide sequence: TGTGCCAGCAGTTACCTAGGGGGGTCAAATTTTTATGAGCAGTTCTTC. Amino acid sequence: CASSYLGGSNFYEQFF.

CDR3 nucleotide sequence: TGTGCCAGCAGCCAAGGACAGAGCCCCTACGAGCAGTACTTC. Amino acids: CASSQGQSPYEQYF. The chain uses TRBV14 and TRBJ2-7; weak D call: TRBD1 (5 bases). The CDR3 is made up of 14 amino acids. Germline lookup yields CDR1 SGHDN and CDR2 FVKESK. Trimming left V 1 base short and J 2 bases short, with 9 bases between.

This clonotype was observed a few times. CDR3 nucleotides: TGTGCCAGCAGCGTAGGGAGGTCCCCCCAAGAGACCCAGTACTTC. Protein sequence: CASSVGRSPQETQYF. This rearrangement joins TRBV9 to TRBJ2-5, with D possibly TRBD2 on 5 matching bases. Per the germline V gene, CDR1 is SGDLS and CDR2 is YYNGEE. The CDR3 has 15 amino acids. V lost 0 bases and J 1 base, leaving 10 bases between the germline ends.

This clonotype was counted only a few times. V gene TRBV6-1 combines with J gene TRBJ2-6, with D perhaps being TRBD1 or TRBD2 (5 bases each). The CDR3 length is 15 residues. Trimming shortened V by 4 bases and J by 11 bases, and 18 bases separated the two germline ends. Germline V lookup: CDR1 MNHNS, CDR2 SASEGT. DNA for the CDR3: TGTGCCAGCAGTGGGGGCTTGATGGGACCGGACGTCCTGACTTTC. It yields the protein CASSGGLMGPDVLTF.

This clonotype was seen only a few times. The chain is built from TRBV4-1 and TRBJ2-1; 13 bases are a match to TRBD2. The CDR3 consists of 14 residues. Trimming removed 9 bases from V and 5 bases from J; junction bases left unmatched: 4. Germline assignment: CDR1 MGHRA and CDR2 YSYEKL. CDR3 in DNA: TGCGCCAGTATGGGGACTAGCGGGAACAATGAGCAGTTCTTC. Translation: CASMGTSGNNEQFF.

This clonotype was counted a few times. The chain combines TRBV27 with TRBJ2-5; D gene ambiguous. The CDR3 is 13 amino acids. Per germline, CDR1 MNHEY and CDR2 SMNVEV (reference sequence). Trimming cost V 5 bases and J 4 bases, with 11 bases left between them. CDR3 DNA sequence: TGTGCCAGCAGTCATGGACCTGGAGAGACCCAGTACTTC. This gives the protein CASSHGPGETQYF.

The rearrangement links TRBV9 to TRBJ2-1; 9 nucleotides line up with TRBD2. V shed 2 bases and J 8 bases; nucleotides not matched to a gene: 14. The germline CDR1 and CDR2 sequences are SGDLS and YYNGEE. The CDR3 extends over 17 amino acids. Here the CDR3 reads CASSVGTGTSNTDEQFF. As DNA, the CDR3 is TGTGCCAGCAGCGTTGGGACCGGGACTAGCAATACCGATGAGCAGTTCTTC.

This sequence joins TRBV7-9 and TRBJ2-1; a weak D match, TRBD2 (6 bases). Deletions cut 4 bases from V and 5 bases from J, with 12 bases between. CDR3 size: 14 residues. CDR1 is SEHNR and CDR2 is FQNEAQ in the germline V gene (reference sequence). The CDR3 nucleotides read TGTGCCAGCAGCTGGGAGGAGGCCAACAATGAGCAGTTCTTC. It specifies CASSWEEANNEQFF.

The J gene is TRBJ1-2, the V gene TRBV4-1; unclear D gene. This CDR3 has 13 amino acids. CDR1 and CDR2 from the germline V gene are MGHRA and YSYEKL. With 1 base removed from V and 7 bases from J, the gap between germline ends came to 10 bases. The CDR3 spells CASSQVNILGYTF. As DNA, the CDR3 is TGCGCCAGCAGCCAAGTTAACATCCTTGGCTACACCTTC.

This clonotype occurred a few times. The chain employs TRBV2 and TRBJ2-5, with 7 bases identical to TRBD2. This CDR3 contains 12 residues. Germline V lookup: CDR1 SNHLY, CDR2 FYNNEI. Trimming at V came to 7 bases and at J to 9 bases, leaving 8 bases not matched to a gene. CDR3: CASNYRGGAQYF. The CDR3 region has the DNA TGTGCCAGCAATTATAGGGGAGGGGCCCAGTACTTC. Using reference TRBV2 and TRBJ2-5 for the parts outside the CDR3, the full variable domain is EPEVTQTPSHQVTQMGQEVILRCVPISNHLYFYWYRQILGQKVEFLVSFYNNEISEKSEIFDDQFSVERPDGSNFTLKIRSTKLEDSAMYFCASNYRGGAQYFGPGTRLLVL.

The CDR3 spells CASSSEGQVFIGPLETQYF. The CDR3 DNA is TGCGCCAGCAGTTCCGAGGGACAGGTCTTCATAGGGCCTCTGGAGACCCAGTACTTC. V gene TRBV10-2 combines with J gene TRBJ2-1; 8 nucleotides agree with TRBD1. Judging by the DNA end, TRBJ2-5 fits better; the J call may be wrong. The germline V gene has CDR1 WSHSY and CDR2 SAAADI. The CDR3 has 19 residues.

V usage is TRBV20-1 and J usage is TRBJ2-1, with D possibly being TRBD2 (6 bases). Trimming pared 8 bases from V and 5 bases from J, leaving 13 bases between. CDR1 and CDR2 from the germline V gene are DFQATT and SNEGSKA (reference sequence). The CDR3 has 12 residues. In nucleotides, the CDR3 is TGCAGTACGGGGGTAGCGGACAATGAGCAGTTCTTC. Translating gives CSTGVADNEQFF.

This clonotype has ten or more counts. CDR3 loop: CASSSLKGPYNEQFF. The CDR3 DNA sequence: TGTGCCAGCAGCTCCCTCAAAGGCCCCTACAATGAGCAGTTCTTC. The rearrangement joins TRBV11-2 to TRBJ2-1; the D is unclear. CDR1 is SGHAT and CDR2 is FQNNGV in the germline V gene. V was clipped by 4 bases and J by 2 bases, with 12 bases between them. The CDR3 sequence is 15 residues long.

This clonotype showed up just a few times. The chain recombines TRBV20-1 with TRBJ2-3, with TRBD2 matching 10 bases. The V segment lost 1 base and the J segment 6 bases; nucleotides outside the gene matches: 13. Germline V lookup: CDR1 DFQATT, CDR2 SNEGSKA (reference sequence). This CDR3 region has 17 residues. Here the CDR3 reads CSARGPGLAGASDTQYF. CDR3 DNA sequence: TGCAGTGCTAGAGGCCCTGGGCTAGCGGGAGCTTCGGATACGCAGTATTTT.

The rearrangement uses TRBV20-1 and TRBJ2-7; possibly TRBD1 for D (6 bases). The V and J ends lost 3 bases and 4 bases respectively, with 16 bases between them. CDR1 is DFQATT and CDR2 is SNEGSKA in the germline V gene (reference sequence). This CDR3 comprises 14 residues. The CDR3, as DNA: TGCAGTGCTAGGTCGGGCAGGGGAGAATACGAGCAGTACTTC. Translating gives CSARSGRGEYEQYF.